The TCR beta chain described here comes from a study of shared clonotypes between healthy human individuals. Study-wide context: Samples came from a couple of female and a few male donors aged 18 to 49.

This clone was found once. Germline V gives CDR1 PRHDT, CDR2 FYEKMQ (reference sequence). Unmatched junction bases numbered 6, after V lost 0 bases and J lost 7 bases. The CDR3 is 14 residues long. Assay used: immunoSEQ multiplex PCR; TCRdb lists only in-frame clones, some missing. The profile covers approximately 530,000 clones, with roughly 95% appearing a single time and approximately 0.06% taken by the ten largest. This chain links TRBV13 with TRBJ2-7, with 7 bases identical to TRBD1. This clonotype was sampled from a woman in her 30s in good health. The sequencing sample was made of naive CD4+ T cells sorted from blood. The sample's subset: CD45RA+ positively selected. CDR3 coding DNA: TGTGCCAGCAGCTTAGGAACGACAGGGCAGGAGCAGTACTTC. This codes for CASSLGTTGQEQYF.